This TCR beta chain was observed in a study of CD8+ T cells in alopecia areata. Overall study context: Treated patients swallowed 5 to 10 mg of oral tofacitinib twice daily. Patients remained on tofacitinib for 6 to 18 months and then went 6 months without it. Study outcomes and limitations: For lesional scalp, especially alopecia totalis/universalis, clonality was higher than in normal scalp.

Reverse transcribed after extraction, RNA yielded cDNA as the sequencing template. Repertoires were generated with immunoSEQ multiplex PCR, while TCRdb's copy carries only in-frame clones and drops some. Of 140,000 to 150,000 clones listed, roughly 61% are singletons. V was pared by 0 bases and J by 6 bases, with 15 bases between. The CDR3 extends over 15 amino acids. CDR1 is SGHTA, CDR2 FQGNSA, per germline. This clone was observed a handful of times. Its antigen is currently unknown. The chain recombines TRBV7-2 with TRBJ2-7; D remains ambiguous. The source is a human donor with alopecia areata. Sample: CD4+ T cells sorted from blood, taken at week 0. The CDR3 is CASSLAVGLKGEQYF. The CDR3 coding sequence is TGTGCCAGCAGCTTAGCGGTAGGGTTGAAGGGCGAGCAGTACTTC.